This T cell receptor beta chain was identified during a study of blood T cell repertoires in COVID-19 (dated by TCRdb to the early 2020s). Regarding the complete study: Collaborator samples came from the United States, Italy and Spain and covered acute and convalescent phases of COVID-19. The material from the prospective study consisted of cDNA or gDNA derived from T cells, B-cell-depleted T cells, or PBMCs. Deeply sampled blood TCRbeta repertoires from subjects exposed to, actively infected with, or recovered from COVID-19 were included in the dataset. The repertoires were released in a freely available public database intended as a resource for research on the immune response to SARS-CoV-2. The samples were drawn from the first 160 participants of the ongoing ImmuneRACE study and from 950 to 1,500 subjects provided by 6 global collaborators. Sample metadata almost always included a de-identified subject ID, COVID-19 status, age in years and sex. Where available, HLA class I and class II types were taken from metadata supplied by the sample provider and were not determined by assay-based typing. General conclusions and limits of the study: Clinical and demographic metadata were provided uncurated, with the amount varying by source and participant.

Collaborating institutions collected whole blood in K2EDTA tubes following their own protocols. For TCRbeta analysis, collaborators shipped samples in one of three forms: frozen whole blood, isolated PBMCs, or DNA extracted from either of those sample types. The germline V gene (reference sequence) yields MNHEY for CDR1 and SMNVEV for CDR2. The CDR3, from cysteine to phenylalanine, totals 14 residues. Only CDR3 DNA is held: 42 bases, read in frame from base 1. V is clipped by 0 bases and J by 4 bases, and the sequence between their germline boundaries is 9 bases long. TCRbeta CDR3 regions were amplified from genomic DNA using the immunoSEQ Assay, a bias-controlled multiplex PCR. Under the source paper's analysis protocol: Within the assay, amplification of reference gene primers was used to estimate how many nucleated cells each sample contained. To quantify the absolute abundance of each unique TCRbeta CDR3 rearrangement, sequence reads were collapsed and filtered. Productive Simpson clonality was computed per sample as the square root of Simpson's diversity index over productive rearrangements. Not all clones reach the TCRdb copy of this immuneACCESS table, which keeps in-frame sequences only. Checked studies attribute under half of the gap to unresolved V genes and leave the rest unexplained. The DNA gave D and trimming, while V, J and clone size come from that table. This sample is represented by about 67,000 clones; 80% to 90% of them were singletons. Of the sample, approximately 5% is held by the ten largest clones.

The sample holds one count of this clone. Which antigen it targets is not known. Nothing much larger sits one base from this clone, and base qualities are not available. The V and J genes are TRBV27 and TRBJ1-1; perhaps TRBD1 is the D gene, with 5 bases matching. The sequence was obtained from a man aged 50-60 years with active COVID-19. Sequences were obtained from peripheral blood. The CDR3 in this case is CASSLSRDFTEAFF. The sequence in DNA is TGTGCCAGCAGTTTATCCAGGGACTTCACTGAAGCTTTCTTT.